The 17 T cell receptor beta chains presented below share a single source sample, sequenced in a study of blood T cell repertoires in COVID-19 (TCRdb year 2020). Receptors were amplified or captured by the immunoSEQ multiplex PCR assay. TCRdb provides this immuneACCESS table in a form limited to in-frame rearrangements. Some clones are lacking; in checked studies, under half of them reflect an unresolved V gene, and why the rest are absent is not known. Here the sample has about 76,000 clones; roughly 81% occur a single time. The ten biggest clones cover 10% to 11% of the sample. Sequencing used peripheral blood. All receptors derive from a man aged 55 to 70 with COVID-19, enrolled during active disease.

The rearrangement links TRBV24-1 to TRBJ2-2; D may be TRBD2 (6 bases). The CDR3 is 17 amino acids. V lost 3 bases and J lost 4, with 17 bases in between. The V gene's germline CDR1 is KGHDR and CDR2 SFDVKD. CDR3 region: CATSDPGRLGGTGELFF. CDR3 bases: TGTGCCACCAGTGATCCCGGTAGACTAGGAGGCACCGGGGAGCTGTTTTTT.

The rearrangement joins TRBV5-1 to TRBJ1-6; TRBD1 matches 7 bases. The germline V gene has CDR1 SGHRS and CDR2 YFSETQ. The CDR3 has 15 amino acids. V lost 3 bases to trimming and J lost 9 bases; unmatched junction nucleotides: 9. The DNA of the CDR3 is TGCGCCAGCAGCTCAACACAGGGGAGGTCTTCACCCCTCCACTTT. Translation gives CASSSTQGRSSPLHF.

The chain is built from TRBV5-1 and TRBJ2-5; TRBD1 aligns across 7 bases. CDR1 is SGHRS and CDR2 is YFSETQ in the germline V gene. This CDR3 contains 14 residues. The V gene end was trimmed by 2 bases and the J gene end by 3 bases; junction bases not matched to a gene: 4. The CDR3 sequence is CASSFPGTEETQYF. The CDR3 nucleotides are TGCGCCAGCAGCTTTCCTGGGACAGAAGAGACCCAGTACTTC.

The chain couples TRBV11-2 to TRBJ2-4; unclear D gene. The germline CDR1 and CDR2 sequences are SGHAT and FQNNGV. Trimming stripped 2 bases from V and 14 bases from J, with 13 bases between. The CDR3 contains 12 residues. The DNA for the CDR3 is TGTGCCAGCAGCTTAATGGGCGATCTGGAGTACTTC. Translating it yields CASSLMGDLEYF.

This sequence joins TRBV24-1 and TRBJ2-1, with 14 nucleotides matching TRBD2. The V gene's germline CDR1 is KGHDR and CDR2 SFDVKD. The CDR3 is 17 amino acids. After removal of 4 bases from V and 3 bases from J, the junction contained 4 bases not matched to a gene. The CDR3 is CATSETGTSGSYNEQFF. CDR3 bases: TGTGCCACCAGTGAAACCGGGACTAGCGGGAGCTACAATGAGCAGTTCTTC.

CDR3: CASRGTSGADTQYF. CDR3 bases: TGTGCCAGCAGGGGGACTAGCGGCGCAGATACGCAGTATTTT. This rearrangement joins TRBV6-4 to TRBJ2-3; 11 bases match TRBD2. The CDR3 totals 14 residues. With 6 bases clipped from V and 4 bases from J, the junction kept 3 bases outside the gene matches. CDR1 is MRHNA, CDR2 SNTAGT, per germline.

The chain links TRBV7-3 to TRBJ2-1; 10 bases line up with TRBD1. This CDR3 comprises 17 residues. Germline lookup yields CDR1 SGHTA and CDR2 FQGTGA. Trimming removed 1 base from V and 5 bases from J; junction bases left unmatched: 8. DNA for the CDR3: TGTGCCAGCAGCTTAAACCTGGGGACAGGGGCTGACAATGAGCAGTTCTTC. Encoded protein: CASSLNLGTGADNEQFF. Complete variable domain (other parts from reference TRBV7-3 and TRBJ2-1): GAGVSQTPSNKVTEKGKYVELRCDPISGHTALYWYRQSLGQGPEFLIYFQGTGAADDSGLPNDRFFAVRPEGSVSTLKIQRTERGDSAVYLCASSLNLGTGADNEQFFGPGTRLTVL.

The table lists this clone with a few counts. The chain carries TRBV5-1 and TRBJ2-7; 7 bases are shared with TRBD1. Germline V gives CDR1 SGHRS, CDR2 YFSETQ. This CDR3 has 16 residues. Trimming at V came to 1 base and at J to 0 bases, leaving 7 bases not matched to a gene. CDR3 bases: TGCGCCAGCAGCTTGATCCGGGACAGCCTCTCCTACGAGCAGTACTTC. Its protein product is CASSLIRDSLSYEQYF.

The CDR3 protein is CATSRDLSPPKNGEQFF. The CDR3 region has the DNA TGTGCCACCAGCAGAGATCTGAGTCCACCAAAGAACGGTGAGCAGTTCTTC. The rearrangement links TRBV15 to TRBJ2-1, with unresolved D. The CDR3 covers 17 residues. Trimming took 0 bases from V and 9 from J, leaving 21 bases between them. Germline loops: CDR1 LNHNV, CDR2 YYDKDF (reference sequence).

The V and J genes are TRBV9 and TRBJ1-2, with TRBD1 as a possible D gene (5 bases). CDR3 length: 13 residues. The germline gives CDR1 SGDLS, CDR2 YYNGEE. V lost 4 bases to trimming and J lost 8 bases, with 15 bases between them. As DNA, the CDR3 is TGTGCCAGCAGCTTGGCTCGGGGGGAAGGCTACACCTTC. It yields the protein CASSLARGEGYTF. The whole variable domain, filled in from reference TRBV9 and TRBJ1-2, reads DSGVTQTPKHLITATGQRVTLRCSPRSGDLSVYWYQQSLDQGLQFLIQYYNGEERAKGNILERFSAQQFPDLHSELNLSSLELGDSALYFCASSLARGEGYTFGSGTRLTVV.

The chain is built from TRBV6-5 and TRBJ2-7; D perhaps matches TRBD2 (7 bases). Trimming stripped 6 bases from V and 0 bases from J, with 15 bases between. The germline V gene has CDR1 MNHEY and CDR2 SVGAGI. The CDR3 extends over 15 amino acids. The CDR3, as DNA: TGTGCCAGCAGCGAGACGGGGGGCAGCTCCTACGAGCAGTACTTC. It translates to CASSETGGSSYEQYF.

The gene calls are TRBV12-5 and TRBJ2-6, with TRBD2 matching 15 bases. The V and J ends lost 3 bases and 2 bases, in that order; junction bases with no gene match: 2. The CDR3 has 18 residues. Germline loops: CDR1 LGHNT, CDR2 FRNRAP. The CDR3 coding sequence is TGTGCTAGTGGTTTCGGACTAGCGGGAGGGGCTGGGGCCAACGTCCTGACTTTC. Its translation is CASGFGLAGGAGANVLTF.

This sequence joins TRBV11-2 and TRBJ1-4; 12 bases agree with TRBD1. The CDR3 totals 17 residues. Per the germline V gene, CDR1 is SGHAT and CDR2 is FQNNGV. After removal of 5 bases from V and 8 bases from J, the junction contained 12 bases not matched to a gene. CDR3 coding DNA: TGTGCCAGCAGCCTACACTCGGGACAGGGGGCGGGAGAAAAACTGTTTTTT. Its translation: CASSLHSGQGAGEKLFF.

CDR3 in amino acids: CVVASQNTDTQYF. DNA of the CDR3: TGTGTAGTAGCGAGCCAGAACACAGATACGCAGTATTTT. V usage is TRBV19 and J usage is TRBJ2-3; TRBD2 might be the D (5 bases). Per the germline V gene, CDR1 is LNHDA and CDR2 is SQIVND (reference sequence). There are 13 residues in the CDR3.

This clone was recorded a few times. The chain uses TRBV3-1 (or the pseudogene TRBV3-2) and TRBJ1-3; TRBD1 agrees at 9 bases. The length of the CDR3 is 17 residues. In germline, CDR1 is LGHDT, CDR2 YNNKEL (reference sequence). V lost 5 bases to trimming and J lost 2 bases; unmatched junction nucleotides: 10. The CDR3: CASSSQPGQGTGNTIYF. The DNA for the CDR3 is TGTGCCAGCAGCTCACAGCCGGGACAGGGAACTGGAAACACCATATATTTT.

The CDR3: CASSSGTSGWNEQFF. DNA of the CDR3: TGTGCCAGCAGCTCCGGGACTAGCGGCTGGAATGAGCAGTTCTTC. The V call is TRBV7-2, the J call TRBJ2-1; 11 positions match TRBD2. The CDR3 extends over 15 amino acids. The germline gives CDR1 SGHTA, CDR2 FQGNSA. J lost 7 bases, V lost 4 bases, and 6 bases had no gene match.

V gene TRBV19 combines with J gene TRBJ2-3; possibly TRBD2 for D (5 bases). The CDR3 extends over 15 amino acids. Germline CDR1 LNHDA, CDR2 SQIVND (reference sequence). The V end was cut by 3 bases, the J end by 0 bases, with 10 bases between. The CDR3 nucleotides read TGTGCCAGTAGTATCAGTGGCGGGAGCACAGATACGCAGTATTTT. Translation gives CASSISGGSTDTQYF.